This is a list of T cell receptor beta chains from one sample in a study of blood T cell repertoires in COVID-19. Produced via immunoSEQ multiplex PCR; TCRdb's table is partial and in-frame only. The table has about 250,000 clones, 70% to 90% seen once. The sample consisted of PBMCs or T cells enriched from blood (not recorded which). These TCRs come from a man aged 40-49 years who had recovered from COVID-19. Both conserved end residues are trimmed from each CDR3.

>TRBJ2-1|TRBV3-1/TRBV3-2
ASSQDPSGGMDEQF
>TRBJ1-2|TRBV30
AYLREGYT
>TRBJ1-2|TRBV19
ASSPRTVGGYT
>TRBJ2-2|TRBV9
ASSALRVRGGELF
>TRBJ2-1|TRBV5-1
ASTGLAIYEQF
>TRBJ2-3|TRBV11-3
ASSADRYTDTQY
>TRBJ1-1|TRBV4-2
ASSQFQGRGTEAF
>TRBJ2-7|TRBV3-1/TRBV3-2
ASSPREIREQY
>TRBJ1-1|TRBV29-1
SAAGRTGGTEAF
>TRBJ2-3|TRBV24-1
ATSDLTETDTQY
>TRBJ2-3|TRBV30
AWSVRLGTDTQY
>TRBJ1-3|TRBV6-5
ASSPGYSGNTIY
>TRBJ2-3|TRBV4-2
ASSQFSGDFSTDTQY
>TRBJ2-1|TRBV30
AWGTSGDEQF
>TRBJ1-3|TRBV7-9
ASSPQDRGHDTIY
>TRBJ1-1|TRBV6-5
ASKPGQGNTEAF
>TRBJ2-5|TRBV11-2
ASSTRWSSGRETQY
>TRBJ2-7|TRBV7-9
ASSRGTGGSYEQY
>TRBJ2-4|TRBV11-2
ASSLRDREY
>TRBJ2-7|TRBV19
ASSMTGGSYEQY
>TRBJ2-5|TRBV13
ASSLAGLKEETQY
>TRBJ2-7|TRBV5-8
ASSFGQGAWEQY
>TRBJ2-1|TRBV18
ASSPPGGNNEQF
>TRBJ2-7|TRBV24-1
ATTTGTGPYEQY
>TRBJ1-1|TRBV7-9
ASRFPTFMNTEAF
>TRBJ1-1|TRBV10-3
AINQNRGGEAF
>TRBJ1-5|TRBV6-5
ASSYGQSNQPQH
>TRBJ2-1|TRBV6-4
ASSDSGTSGRGTYNEQF
>TRBJ2-1|TRBV30
AWSAGYNEQF
>TRBJ1-3|TRBV12-3/TRBV12-4
ATLLRNTIY
>TRBJ1-4|TRBV20-1
SATKTGLF
>TRBJ2-5|TRBV4-2
ASSQDRTGGPETQY
>TRBJ1-1|TRBV11-2
ASSIGQGVAF
>TRBJ2-3|TRBV7-9
ASSLAGSTDTQY
>TRBJ1-6|TRBV18
ASSLQGRGTGSSPLH
>TRBJ1-4|TRBV7-8
ASSLSQGAYEKLF
>TRBJ1-4|TRBV19
ASSRRSVNEKLF
>TRBJ1-4|TRBV7-9
ASSRQNEKLF
>TRBJ2-1|TRBV6-1
ASSERPGTGSNEQF
>TRBJ2-7|TRBV18
ASSQGRNNEQY
>TRBJ2-7|TRBV10-3
ATGQGSYEQY
>TRBJ2-1|TRBV6-4
ASSDGLAGGEQF
>TRBJ1-1|TRBV18
ASSRYRDRNTEAF
>TRBJ1-5|TRBV15
ATSRDRSGNQPQH
>TRBJ2-1|TRBV19
ASSTLAGWDNEQF
>TRBJ1-6|TRBV30
AWNEDRISYNSPLH